This TCR beta chain is drawn from a study of T cells of healthy individuals. Germline V gene lookup returns CDR1 SGHTA and CDR2 FQGNSA. The CDR3 is 15 amino acids. Trimming took 2 bases from V and 0 from J, leaving 8 bases between them. TCRdb re-derived calls from the 5' RACE reads in MiXCR, one entry per CDR3 protein. The table shows around 83,000 distinct CDR3 sequences, with about 4.8% occurring only once. This clonotype was counted many times. The V gene is TRBV7-2, the J gene TRBJ1-3; D gene uncertain. This receptor was obtained from a female donor in good health. The CDR3 region is CASSLSSSSGNTIYF. DNA for the CDR3: TGTGCCAGCAGCTTATCCTCAAGCTCTGGAAACACCATATATTTT.